Listed here are 8 T cell receptor beta chains from one sample, sequenced in a study of blood T cells in healthy people across ages (dated by TCRdb to about 2015). Library preparation used 5' RACE. These reads were obtained on an Illumina HiSeq 2500. A second PCR of roughly 7 to 12 cycles was run with a J-beta primer mix and a sample-barcoded 5' primer. TCRdb itself trimmed the public reads at Q25 with fastp, ran MiXCR and retained productive beta chains. Entries that share a CDR3 protein sequence are merged under the most common genes and DNA. This sample holds more than 500,000 distinct CDR3 sequences; over 25% were observed only once. The ten largest clonotypes hold approximately 3.7% of the sample. The same sample was also used in a study of T cells of mothers and their children.

The sequencing sample was made of blood. Every receptor here comes from a boy between 2 and 10 years old in good health.

Regarding this clonotype: At one end, the junction sequence differs from germline, possibly due to a read error. The chain recombines TRBV20-1 with TRBJ2-3; D is uncertain. This CDR3 is built from 13 residues. Germline V lookup: CDR1 DFQATT, CDR2 SNEGSKA (reference sequence). The CDR3 region is CSARDPGDYTQYF. For the CDR3, the DNA is TGCAGTGCTCGAGACCCGGGTGATTATACGCAGTATTTT.

The rearrangement joins TRBV29-1 to TRBJ2-5, with a tentative D call TRBD1 (6 bases). Judging by the DNA end, TRBJ2-7 fits better; the J call may be wrong. The germline CDR1 and CDR2 sequences are SQVTM and ANQGSEA. CDR3 length equals 15 residues. CDR3 nucleotide sequence: TGCAGCGTTGAAGACTCAAAAACAGGGTTCCGCGAGCAGTACTTC. Translated, it gives CSVEDSKTGFREQYF.

This clonotype was found a few times. This chain connects TRBV14 to TRBJ2-5, with TRBD2 matching 11 bases. The tail of the sequence fits TRBJ2-1 better, so the J call may be wrong. This CDR3 comprises 15 residues. Per germline, CDR1 SGHDN and CDR2 FVKESK. The CDR3 protein is CASSQVAGGHGEQFF. CDR3 coding DNA: TGTGCCAGCAGTCAGGTAGCGGGAGGGCACGGTGAGCAGTTCTTC.

This clonotype was recorded many times. The chain couples TRBV13 to TRBJ1-1; D gene ambiguous. V was trimmed by 5 bases and J by 1 base, leaving 8 bases between them. Germline V gives CDR1 PRHDT, CDR2 FYEKMQ (reference sequence). The CDR3 loop spans 13 amino acids. CDR3 residues: CASSASRNTEAFF. CDR3 nucleotide sequence: TGTGCCAGCAGCGCCTCAAGGAACACTGAAGCTTTCTTT.

The V gene is TRBV4-3, the J gene TRBJ1-1; possible D gene TRBD1, 5 bases. Germline CDR1 and CDR2: LGHNA and YSLEER. The CDR3 runs to 16 residues. The ends were cut back, 4 bases at V and 1 base at J, with 16 bases in the middle. CDR3 loop: CASSRDLRESNTEAFF. The CDR3 coding sequence is TGCGCCAGCAGCCGAGACCTCAGGGAATCGAACACTGAAGCTTTCTTT.

This clonotype was observed a handful of times. V gene TRBV6-1 combines with J gene TRBJ1-4; no reliable D call. Germline-derived CDR1 and CDR2 are MNHNS and SASEGT. The CDR3 is made up of 15 amino acids. V was clipped by 6 bases and J by 0 bases, with 11 bases between them. In DNA, the CDR3 is TGTGCCAGCAGCTGGGCCCTAGCAACTAATGAAAAACTGTTTTTT. Translating it yields CASSWALATNEKLFF.

In nucleotides, the CDR3 is TGTGCCAGCAGCCCCCGGACGGGGGCTGGAAACACCATATATTTT. Protein sequence: CASSPRTGAGNTIYF. V is TRBV7-8 and J is TRBJ1-3; a possible D gene is TRBD1 (5 bases). CDR1 is SGHVS, CDR2 FQNEAQ, per germline. With 5 bases removed from V and 2 bases from J, the gap between germline ends came to 13 bases. The length of the CDR3 is 15 residues.

This clonotype came up a few times. The chain has TRBV10-3 and TRBJ1-5; D is uncertain. The CDR3 spans 13 residues. In germline, CDR1 is ENHRY, CDR2 SYGVKD. Trimming cost V 10 bases and J 3 bases, with 13 bases left between them. CDR3 residues: CATGLGNNQPQHF. CDR3 DNA sequence: TGTGCCACCGGTCTAGGGAACAATCAGCCCCAGCATTTT.